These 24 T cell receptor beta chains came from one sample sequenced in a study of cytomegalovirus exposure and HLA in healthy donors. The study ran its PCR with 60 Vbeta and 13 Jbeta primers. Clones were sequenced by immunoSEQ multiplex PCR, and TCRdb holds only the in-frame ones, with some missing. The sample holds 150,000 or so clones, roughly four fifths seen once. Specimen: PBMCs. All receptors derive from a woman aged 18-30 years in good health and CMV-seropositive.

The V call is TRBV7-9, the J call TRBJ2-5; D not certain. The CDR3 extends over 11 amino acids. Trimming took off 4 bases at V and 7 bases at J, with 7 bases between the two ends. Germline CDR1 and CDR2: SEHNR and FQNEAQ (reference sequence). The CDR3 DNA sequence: TGTGCCAGCAGCTCCTCGTGGACCCAGTACTTC. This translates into CASSSSWTQYF.

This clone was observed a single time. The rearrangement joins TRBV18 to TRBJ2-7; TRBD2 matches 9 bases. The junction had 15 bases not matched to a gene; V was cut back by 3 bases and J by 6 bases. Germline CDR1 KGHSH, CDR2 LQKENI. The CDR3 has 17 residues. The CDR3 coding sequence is TGTGCCAGCTCACCGGAGGCGGGGGGGCCCCTTGCCTTCGAGCAGTACTTC. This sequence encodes CASSPEAGGPLAFEQYF.

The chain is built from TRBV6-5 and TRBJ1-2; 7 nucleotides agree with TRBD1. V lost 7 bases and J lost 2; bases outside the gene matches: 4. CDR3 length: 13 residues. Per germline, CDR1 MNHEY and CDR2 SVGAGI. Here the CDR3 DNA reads TGTGCCAGCAACACAGGGGCGAACTATGGCTACACCTTC. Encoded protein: CASNTGANYGYTF.

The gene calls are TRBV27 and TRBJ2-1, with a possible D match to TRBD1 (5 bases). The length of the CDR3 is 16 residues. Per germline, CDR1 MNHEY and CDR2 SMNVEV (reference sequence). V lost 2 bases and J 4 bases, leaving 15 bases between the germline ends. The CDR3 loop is CASSLDTSGAYNEQFF. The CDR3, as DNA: TGTGCCAGCAGTTTAGATACGAGTGGGGCTTACAATGAGCAGTTCTTC.

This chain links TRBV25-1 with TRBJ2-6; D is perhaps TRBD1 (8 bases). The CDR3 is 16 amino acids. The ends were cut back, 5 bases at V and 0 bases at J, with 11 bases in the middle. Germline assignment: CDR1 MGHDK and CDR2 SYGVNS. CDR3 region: CASSTGGASGANVLTF. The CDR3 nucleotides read TGTGCCAGCAGTACAGGGGGGGCCTCTGGGGCCAACGTCCTGACTTTC.

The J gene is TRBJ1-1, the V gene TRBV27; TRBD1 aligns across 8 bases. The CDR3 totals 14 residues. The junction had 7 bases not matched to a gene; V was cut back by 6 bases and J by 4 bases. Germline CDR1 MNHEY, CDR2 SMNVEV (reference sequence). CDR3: CASSITGTGTEAFF. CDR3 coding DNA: TGTGCCAGCAGCATCACCGGGACAGGCACTGAAGCTTTCTTT.

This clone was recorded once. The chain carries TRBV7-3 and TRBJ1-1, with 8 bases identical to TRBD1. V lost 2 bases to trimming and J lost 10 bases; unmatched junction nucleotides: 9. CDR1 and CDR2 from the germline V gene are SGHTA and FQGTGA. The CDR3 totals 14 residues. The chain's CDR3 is CASSLSGGRRGAFF. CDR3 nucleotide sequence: TGTGCCAGCAGCTTATCAGGGGGCAGGAGGGGAGCTTTCTTT.

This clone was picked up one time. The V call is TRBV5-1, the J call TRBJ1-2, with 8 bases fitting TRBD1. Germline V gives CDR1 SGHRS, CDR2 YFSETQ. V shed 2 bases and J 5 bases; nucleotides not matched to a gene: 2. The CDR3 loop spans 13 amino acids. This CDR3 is CASSFGQGYGYTF. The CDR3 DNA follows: TGCGCCAGCAGCTTTGGACAGGGTTATGGCTACACCTTC.

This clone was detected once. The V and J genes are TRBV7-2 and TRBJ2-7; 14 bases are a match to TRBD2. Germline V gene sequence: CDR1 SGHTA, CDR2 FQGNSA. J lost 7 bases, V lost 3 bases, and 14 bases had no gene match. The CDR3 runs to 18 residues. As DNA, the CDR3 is TGTGCCAGCAGCTTCGTGGGACTAGCGGGGGCCCCCCGAGGAGAGCAGTACTTC. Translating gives CASSFVGLAGAPRGEQYF.

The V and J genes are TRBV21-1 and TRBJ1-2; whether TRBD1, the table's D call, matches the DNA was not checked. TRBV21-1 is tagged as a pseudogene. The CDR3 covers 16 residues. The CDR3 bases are TGTGCCAGCAGCACCCGGGACAGGGGGCTTACCTATGGCTACACCTTC. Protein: CASSTRDRGLTYGYTF.

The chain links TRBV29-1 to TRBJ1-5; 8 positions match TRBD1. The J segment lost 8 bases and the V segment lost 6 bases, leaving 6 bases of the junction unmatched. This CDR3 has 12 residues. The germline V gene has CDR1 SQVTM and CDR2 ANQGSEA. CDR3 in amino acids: CSVVTGDEPQHF. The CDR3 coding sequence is TGCAGCGTCGTGACAGGGGACGAGCCCCAGCATTTT.

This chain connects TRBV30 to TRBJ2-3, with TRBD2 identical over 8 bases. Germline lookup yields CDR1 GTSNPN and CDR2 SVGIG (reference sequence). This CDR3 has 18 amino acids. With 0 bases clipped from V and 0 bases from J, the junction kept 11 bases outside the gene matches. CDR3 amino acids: CAWSVGGSSGASTDTQYF. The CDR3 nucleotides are TGTGCCTGGAGTGTTGGGGGGAGTAGCGGGGCTAGCACAGATACGCAGTATTTT.

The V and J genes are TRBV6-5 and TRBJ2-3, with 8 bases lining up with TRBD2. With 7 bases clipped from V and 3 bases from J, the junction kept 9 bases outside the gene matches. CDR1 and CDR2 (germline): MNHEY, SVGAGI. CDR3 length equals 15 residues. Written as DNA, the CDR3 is TGTGCCAGCATGCGGGGGGCCCGGAGAACAGATACGCAGTATTTT. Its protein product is CASMRGARRTDTQYF.

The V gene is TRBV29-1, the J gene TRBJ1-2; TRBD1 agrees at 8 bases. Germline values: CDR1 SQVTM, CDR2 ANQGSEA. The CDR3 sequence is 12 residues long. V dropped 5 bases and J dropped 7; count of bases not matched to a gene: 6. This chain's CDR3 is CSVIDRGIGYTF. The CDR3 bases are TGCAGCGTTATAGACAGGGGAATTGGCTACACCTTC.

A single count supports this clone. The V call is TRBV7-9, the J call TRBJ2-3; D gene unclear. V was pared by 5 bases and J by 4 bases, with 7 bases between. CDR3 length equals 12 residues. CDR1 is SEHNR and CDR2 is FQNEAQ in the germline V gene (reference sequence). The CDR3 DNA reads TGTGCCAGCAGCCCAGACTCAGATACGCAGTATTTT. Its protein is CASSPDSDTQYF.

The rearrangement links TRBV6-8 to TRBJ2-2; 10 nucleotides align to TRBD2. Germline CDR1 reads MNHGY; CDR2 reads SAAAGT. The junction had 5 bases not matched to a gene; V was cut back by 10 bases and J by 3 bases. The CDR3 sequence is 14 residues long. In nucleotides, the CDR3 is TGTGCCAACGGGACTAGCGAACACACCGGGGAGCTGTTTTTT. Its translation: CANGTSEHTGELFF.

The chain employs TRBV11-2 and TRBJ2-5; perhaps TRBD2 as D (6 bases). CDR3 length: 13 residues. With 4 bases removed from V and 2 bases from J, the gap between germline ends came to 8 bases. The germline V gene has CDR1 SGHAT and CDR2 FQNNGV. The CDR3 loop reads CASSWGVQETQYF. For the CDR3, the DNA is TGTGCCAGCAGCTGGGGGGTTCAAGAGACCCAGTACTTC. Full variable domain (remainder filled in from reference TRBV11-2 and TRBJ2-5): EAGVAQSPRYKIIEKRQSVAFWCNPISGHATLYWYQQILGQGPKLLIQFQNNGVVDDSQLPKDRFSAERLKGVDSTLKIQPAKLEDSAVYLCASSWGVQETQYFGPGTRLLVL.

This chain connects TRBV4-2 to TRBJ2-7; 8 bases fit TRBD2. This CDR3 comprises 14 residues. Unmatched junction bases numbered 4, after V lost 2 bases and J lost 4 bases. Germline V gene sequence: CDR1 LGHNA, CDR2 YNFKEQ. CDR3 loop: CASSQPTSGYEQYF. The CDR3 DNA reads TGTGCCAGCAGCCAACCCACTAGCGGTTACGAGCAGTACTTC.

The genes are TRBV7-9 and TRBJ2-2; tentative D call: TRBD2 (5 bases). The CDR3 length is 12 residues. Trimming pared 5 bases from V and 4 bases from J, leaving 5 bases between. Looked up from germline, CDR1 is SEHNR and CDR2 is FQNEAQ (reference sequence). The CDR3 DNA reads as TGTGCCAGCAGCCGGGGCACCGGGGAGCTGTTTTTT. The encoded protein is CASSRGTGELFF.

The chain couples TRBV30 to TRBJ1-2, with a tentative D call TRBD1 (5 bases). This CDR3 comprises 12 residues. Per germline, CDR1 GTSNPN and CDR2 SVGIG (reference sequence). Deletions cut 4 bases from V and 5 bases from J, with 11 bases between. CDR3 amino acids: CAWIRGVYGYTF. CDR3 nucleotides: TGTGCCTGGATAAGGGGCGTATATGGCTACACCTTC.

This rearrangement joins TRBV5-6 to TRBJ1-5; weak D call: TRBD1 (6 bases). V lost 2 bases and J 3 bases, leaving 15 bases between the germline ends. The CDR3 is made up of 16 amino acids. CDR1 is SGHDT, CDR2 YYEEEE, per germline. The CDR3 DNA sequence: TGTGCCAGCAGCTTACTCCTCACAGGGCCCAATCAGCCCCAGCATTTT. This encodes CASSLLLTGPNQPQHF.

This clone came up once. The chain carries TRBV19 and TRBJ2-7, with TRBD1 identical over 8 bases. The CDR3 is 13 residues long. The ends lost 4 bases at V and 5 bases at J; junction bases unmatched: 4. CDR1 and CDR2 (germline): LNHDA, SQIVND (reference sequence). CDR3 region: CASSKDREDEQYF. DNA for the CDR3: TGTGCCAGTAGTAAGGACAGGGAGGACGAGCAGTACTTC.

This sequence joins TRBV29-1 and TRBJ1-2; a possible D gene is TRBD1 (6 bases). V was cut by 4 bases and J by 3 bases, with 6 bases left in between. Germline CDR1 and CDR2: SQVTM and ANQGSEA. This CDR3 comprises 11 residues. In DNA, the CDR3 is TGCAGCGTTGCAGGGGACTATGGCTACACCTTC. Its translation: CSVAGDYGYTF.

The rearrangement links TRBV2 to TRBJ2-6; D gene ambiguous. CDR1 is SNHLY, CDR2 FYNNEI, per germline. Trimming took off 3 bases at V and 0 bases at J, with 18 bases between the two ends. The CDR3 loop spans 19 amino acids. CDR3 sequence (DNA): TGTGCCAGCAGTGAGGCGATCTCCGACTTGCTCTCTGGGGCCAACGTCCTGACTTTC. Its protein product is CASSEAISDLLSGANVLTF.